This record looks at one T cell receptor (beta chain) sequence and its context. What it binds is not known. This record belongs to a study of identical twins. Study-wide results and limits: Out-of-frame TCR alpha sharing in monozygotic twins exceeded recombination model predictions. Memory repertoires lacked the insertion deficit that abundant cord blood beta clonotypes showed.

Germline V gene sequence: CDR1 SEHNR, CDR2 FQNEAQ (reference sequence). The ends lost 2 bases at V and 7 bases at J; junction bases unmatched: 9. The CDR3 extends over 16 amino acids. TCRdb called the 5' RACE reads again in MiXCR, with one record for every CDR3 protein. The sample lists around 570,000 distinct CDR3 sequences, approximately 9.6% occurring once. The sample was also linked to a second study, of yellow fever vaccine responses in identical twins. Per that study: Twins' vaccine T cell response reportedly seemed partly convergent, partly personalized.

V gene TRBV7-9 combines with J gene TRBJ2-1, with TRBD1 identical over 9 bases. The source of this sequence is a woman between 18 and 30 years old in good health. Source material: PBMCs. The DNA of the CDR3 is TGTGCCAGCAGCTTACCCGGGACAGGGAGATCTAATGAGCAGTTCTTC. Amino acids: CASSLPGTGRSNEQFF.